Listed below are T cell receptor beta chains from one sample, sequenced in a study of T cells in tuberculosis. Measured with immunoSEQ multiplex PCR; TCRdb has only the in-frame clones, and not every one. The sample has 37,000 or so clones, around 93% seen once. The sample was PBMCs. The receptors derive from a donor aged 10-29 years with latent tuberculosis or without tuberculosis infection. Some clones in this sample may be carry-over from other donors' samples. Both conserved end residues are part of each CDR3. A D gene is named only where the DNA matches it firmly. Clone size is not always given. Where it is, it says once, few, many or a class for expanded clones.

v_gene	abundance	j_gene	d_gene	CDR3nt	CDR3aa
TRBV10-3	NA	TRBJ2-1	TRBD2	TGTGCCATCAGGGTAGCGGGGGAGTCCTACAATGAGCAGTTCTTC	CAIRVAGESYNEQFF
TRBV6-6	NA	TRBJ1-6	NA	TGTGCCAGCAGCGACAGCTATAATTCACCCCTCCACTTT	CASSDSYNSPLHF
TRBV4-1	NA	TRBJ2-2	NA	TGCGCCAGCAGCACCACGACTAGGACCGGGGAGCTGTTTTTT	CASSTTTRTGELFF
TRBV10-3	NA	TRBJ2-5	NA	TGTGCCATCAGTGCCGGACGGAGGGAAGAGACCCAGTACTTC	CAISAGRREETQYF
TRBV18	NA	TRBJ1-4	NA	TGTGCCAGCTCCCACGGGTCGAATAATGAAAAACTGTTTTTT	CASSHGSNNEKLFF
TRBV11-2	once	TRBJ1-1	TRBD1	TGTGCCAGCAGCTTGAGGTGGGGGGACAGGTTGAACACTGAAGCTTTCTTT	CASSLRWGDRLNTEAFF
TRBV7-9	NA	TRBJ2-1	NA	TGTGCCAGCAGCACCGGGGTAAATGAGCAGTTCTTC	CASSTGVNEQFF
TRBV20-1	NA	TRBJ2-5	TRBD1	TGCGCTATCGGGACAGAAGAGACCCAGTACTTC	CAIGTEETQYF
TRBV30	NA	TRBJ1-5	NA	TGTGCCTGGCAAGAGGGTCAGAGCAATCAGCCCCAGCATTTT	CAWQEGQSNQPQHF
TRBV5-1	once	TRBJ1-1	NA	TGCGCCAGCAGCCCACAGGAGAACACTGAAGCTTTCTTT	CASSPQENTEAFF
TRBV4-2	NA	TRBJ2-2	NA	TGTGCCAGCAGCCAAGATGCGGTGGCGGGGGCCACGAACACCGGGGAGCTGTTTTTT	CASSQDAVAGATNTGELFF
TRBV5-4	NA	TRBJ1-2	NA	TGTGCCAGCAGGCGACAGGAAATTTATGGCTACACCTTC	CASRRQEIYGYTF
TRBV11-3	NA	TRBJ2-1	NA	TGTGCCAGCAGCTCCGGTCAGGGTGAGCAGTTCTTC	CASSSGQGEQFF
TRBV25-1	NA	TRBJ1-4	NA	TGTGCCAGCAGTGAATGGGCCGAAACTAATGAAAAACTGTTTTTT	CASSEWAETNEKLFF
TRBV4-3	NA	TRBJ1-6	NA	TGCGCCAGCAGCCAAGATACCCAGCGGGCAGGTCTAAATTCACCCCTCCACTTT	CASSQDTQRAGLNSPLHF
TRBV4-3	NA	TRBJ1-1	NA	TGCGCCAGCACCCCCTTACTGGGGGGATTCACTGAAGCTTTCTTT	CASTPLLGGFTEAFF
TRBV4-1	NA	TRBJ2-1	TRBD2	TGCGCCAGCAGCCAAGATCCTAGCGGGGGGGGCCCCGAGCAGTTCTTC	CASSQDPSGGGPEQFF
TRBV27	NA	TRBJ2-6	NA	TGTGCCAGCAGTTTAAGGGTCGACTACTCTGGGGCCAACGTCCTGACTTTC	CASSLRVDYSGANVLTF